These T cell receptor beta chains were read from a single sample in a study of glioma-infiltrating T cells after dendritic cell vaccination. Clones were read by immunoSEQ multiplex PCR, and TCRdb kept only the in-frame ones, dropping some. The sample has 50,000 to 60,000 clones; roughly four fifths are singletons. Sequencing used blood, obtained after dendritic cell vaccination. The receptors stem from a human donor with glioblastoma. Both conserved end residues are part of each CDR3. Fields, in order: D gene, J gene, clone size, V gene, CDR3 protein, CDR3 DNA. A D gene is named only where the DNA matches it firmly. Clone size is stated in some rows and not others, as once, few, many or a class when expanded.

d_call: TRBD2; j_call: TRBJ2-5; clone_size: .; v_call: TRBV7-2; cdr3_aa: CASSLVISLAGVPSSTQYF; cdr3_nt: TGTGCCAGCAGCTTAGTTATTAGTCTAGCGGGGGTACCCTCTTCGACCCAGTACTTC
d_call: TRBD2; j_call: TRBJ2-1; clone_size: .; v_call: TRBV30; cdr3_aa: CAWNPRGDPRLNEQFF; cdr3_nt: TGTGCCTGGAACCCCCGGGGGGACCCTAGGTTGAATGAGCAGTTCTTC
d_call: TRBD1; j_call: TRBJ1-1; clone_size: .; v_call: TRBV18; cdr3_aa: CASSQDRVRAFF; cdr3_nt: TGTGCCAGCTCACAAGACAGGGTACGGGCTTTCTTT
d_call: .; j_call: TRBJ1-2; clone_size: once; v_call: TRBV7-2; cdr3_aa: CASSPPGDYGYTF; cdr3_nt: TGTGCCAGCAGCCCCCCAGGGGACTATGGCTACACCTTC
d_call: .; j_call: TRBJ2-5; clone_size: .; v_call: TRBV7-2; cdr3_aa: CASNWGRFQETQYF; cdr3_nt: TGTGCCAGCAACTGGGGGAGGTTCCAAGAGACCCAGTACTTC
d_call: .; j_call: TRBJ1-2; clone_size: .; v_call: TRBV19; cdr3_aa: CASSQRQPLIGYTF; cdr3_nt: TGTGCCAGTAGTCAAAGACAGCCCCTTATCGGCTACACCTTC
d_call: .; j_call: TRBJ1-5; clone_size: .; v_call: TRBV27; cdr3_aa: CASSLTGRDTYSNQPQHF; cdr3_nt: TGTGCCAGCAGTCTCACCGGCCGGGACACATATAGCAATCAGCCCCAGCATTTT
d_call: .; j_call: TRBJ2-7; clone_size: once; v_call: TRBV28; cdr3_aa: CASNTGKYEQYF; cdr3_nt: TGTGCCAGCAATACAGGCAAATACGAGCAGTACTTC
d_call: TRBD2; j_call: TRBJ2-7; clone_size: .; v_call: TRBV18; cdr3_aa: CASSPTPTRGPSGGWYEQYF; cdr3_nt: TGTGCCAGCTCACCAACCCCTACCAGGGGGCCTAGCGGGGGTTGGTACGAGCAGTACTTC
d_call: .; j_call: TRBJ1-1; clone_size: .; v_call: TRBV14; cdr3_aa: CASSQGSNTEAFF; cdr3_nt: TGTGCCAGCAGCCAGGGCTCGAACACTGAAGCTTTCTTT
d_call: TRBD1; j_call: TRBJ1-5; clone_size: .; v_call: TRBV7-9; cdr3_aa: CASSGSGQGGNQPQHF; cdr3_nt: TGTGCCAGCAGCGGCTCCGGACAGGGAGGGAATCAGCCCCAGCATTTT
d_call: TRBD2; j_call: TRBJ2-3; clone_size: .; v_call: TRBV30; cdr3_aa: CAWSPGLGADTQYF; cdr3_nt: TGTGCCTGGAGCCCGGGACTAGGGGCAGATACGCAGTATTTT
d_call: .; j_call: TRBJ2-7; clone_size: .; v_call: TRBV6-5; cdr3_aa: CASSLLSDTSYEQYF; cdr3_nt: TGTGCCAGCAGTTTGCTTTCGGACACCTCCTACGAGCAGTACTTC
d_call: TRBD1; j_call: TRBJ1-3; clone_size: .; v_call: TRBV5-6; cdr3_aa: CASTPGTGGNTIYF; cdr3_nt: TGTGCCAGCACACCCGGGACAGGTGGAAACACCATATATTTT
d_call: TRBD2; j_call: TRBJ2-3; clone_size: .; v_call: TRBV4-1; cdr3_aa: CASSHGGLAFTDTQYF; cdr3_nt: TGCGCCAGCAGCCACGGGGGACTAGCTTTTACAGATACGCAGTATTTT
d_call: TRBD1; j_call: TRBJ2-2; clone_size: .; v_call: TRBV5-1; cdr3_aa: CASSWGTGRTGELFF; cdr3_nt: TGCGCCAGCAGCTGGGGGACAGGGAGGACCGGGGAGCTGTTTTTT
d_call: TRBD2; j_call: TRBJ2-2; clone_size: once; v_call: TRBV5-4; cdr3_aa: CASSLGAGGPDTGELFF; cdr3_nt: TGTGCCAGCAGCTTGGGAGCGGGGGGGCCGGACACCGGGGAGCTGTTTTTT
d_call: .; j_call: TRBJ1-2; clone_size: few; v_call: TRBV10-3; cdr3_aa: CATLTGSQDSYTF; cdr3_nt: TGTGCCACCCTGACAGGCTCCCAGGACAGCTACACCTTC
d_call: .; j_call: TRBJ1-3; clone_size: .; v_call: TRBV7-2; cdr3_aa: CASSLGQANSGNTIYF; cdr3_nt: TGTGCCAGCAGCTTAGGACAGGCGAACTCTGGAAACACCATATATTTT
d_call: TRBD1; j_call: TRBJ2-3; clone_size: once; v_call: TRBV11-3; cdr3_aa: CASSLGVTGSTDTQYF; cdr3_nt: TGTGCCAGCAGCTTAGGAGTGACAGGGAGCACAGATACGCAGTATTTT
d_call: .; j_call: TRBJ2-3; clone_size: .; v_call: TRBV11-3; cdr3_aa: CASSFRLGRGDTQYF; cdr3_nt: TGTGCCAGCAGCTTTAGATTAGGCCGGGGTGATACGCAGTATTTT
d_call: .; j_call: TRBJ2-7; clone_size: .; v_call: TRBV10-3; cdr3_aa: CAISDSGSSYEQYF; cdr3_nt: TGTGCCATCAGTGATTCCGGGAGCTCCTACGAGCAGTACTTC
d_call: .; j_call: TRBJ1-1; clone_size: .; v_call: TRBV4-1; cdr3_aa: CASSKARGGTEAFF; cdr3_nt: TGCGCCAGCAGCAAAGCCCGAGGTGGCACTGAAGCTTTCTTT
d_call: .; j_call: TRBJ2-7; clone_size: .; v_call: TRBV7-9; cdr3_aa: CASSSMVRLGLWEQYF; cdr3_nt: TGTGCCAGCAGCTCAATGGTTCGCTTGGGGCTATGGGAGCAGTACTTC
d_call: .; j_call: TRBJ1-1; clone_size: .; v_call: TRBV19; cdr3_aa: CASSRTANTEAFF; cdr3_nt: TGTGCCAGTAGTAGGACAGCTAACACTGAAGCTTTCTTT
d_call: TRBD1; j_call: TRBJ1-3; clone_size: few; v_call: TRBV14; cdr3_aa: CASSQVGVSGQGSENTIYF; cdr3_nt: TGTGCCAGCAGCCAAGTTGGGGTCTCCGGACAGGGGTCGGAAAACACCATATATTTT
d_call: TRBD1; j_call: TRBJ2-1; clone_size: .; v_call: TRBV4-1; cdr3_aa: CASSPGGGEQFF; cdr3_nt: TGCGCCAGCAGCCCAGGGGGTGGTGAGCAGTTCTTC
d_call: .; j_call: TRBJ2-3; clone_size: .; v_call: TRBV11-2; cdr3_aa: CASSLGLDTQYF; cdr3_nt: TGTGCCAGCAGCTTAGGTCTAGATACGCAGTATTTT
d_call: .; j_call: TRBJ1-2; clone_size: .; v_call: TRBV12-5; cdr3_aa: CASGLVLGQSNYGYTF; cdr3_nt: TGTGCTAGTGGTTTGGTCTTAGGACAGTCTAACTATGGCTACACCTTC
d_call: .; j_call: TRBJ1-1; clone_size: .; v_call: TRBV4-3; cdr3_aa: CASSQDRDLRTEAFF; cdr3_nt: TGCGCCAGCAGCCAAGATCGGGATTTGAGGACTGAAGCTTTCTTT
d_call: TRBD2; j_call: TRBJ2-2; clone_size: .; v_call: TRBV9; cdr3_aa: CASSSRPRTSGGPNTGELFF; cdr3_nt: TGTGCCAGCAGCTCCCGACCCCGGACTAGCGGGGGCCCGAACACCGGGGAGCTGTTTTTT
d_call: TRBD1; j_call: TRBJ2-5; clone_size: .; v_call: TRBV5-1; cdr3_aa: CASSLAFQGDETQYF; cdr3_nt: TGCGCCAGCAGCTTGGCCTTTCAGGGGGACGAGACCCAGTACTTC
d_call: .; j_call: TRBJ2-4; clone_size: once; v_call: TRBV19; cdr3_aa: CASSWGRTQNIQYF; cdr3_nt: TGTGCCAGTAGTTGGGGGCGCACCCAAAACATTCAGTACTTC
d_call: TRBD2; j_call: TRBJ2-3; clone_size: once; v_call: TRBV19; cdr3_aa: CASRTTGLAGGGTDTQYF; cdr3_nt: TGTGCCAGTAGAACAACGGGACTAGCGGGGGGAGGGACAGATACGCAGTATTTT
d_call: .; j_call: TRBJ2-3; clone_size: .; v_call: TRBV7-8; cdr3_aa: CASSLVGPRTDTQYF; cdr3_nt: TGTGCCAGCAGCTTAGTTGGCCCACGCACAGATACGCAGTATTTT
d_call: .; j_call: TRBJ2-2; clone_size: few; v_call: TRBV10-3; cdr3_aa: CAISESGLPPGELFF; cdr3_nt: TGTGCCATCAGTGAGTCGGGGCTCCCCCCCGGGGAGCTGTTTTTT
d_call: TRBD1; j_call: TRBJ1-4; clone_size: .; v_call: TRBV10-3; cdr3_aa: CAISEKQGRGEKLFF; cdr3_nt: TGTGCCATCAGTGAAAAACAGGGGAGAGGAGAAAAACTGTTTTTT
d_call: TRBD1; j_call: TRBJ2-7; clone_size: .; v_call: TRBV4-3; cdr3_aa: CASSQDPGTGGFYEQYF; cdr3_nt: TGCGCCAGCAGCCAAGATCCAGGAACAGGGGGCTTCTACGAGCAGTACTTC
d_call: .; j_call: TRBJ1-5; clone_size: once; v_call: TRBV30; cdr3_aa: CAWSPPDSRNQPQHF; cdr3_nt: TGTGCCTGGAGTCCCCCGGACAGCAGGAATCAGCCCCAGCATTTT
d_call: .; j_call: TRBJ2-3; clone_size: .; v_call: TRBV5-6; cdr3_aa: CASSRLVADTQYF; cdr3_nt: TGTGCCAGCAGCCGACTTGTGGCAGATACGCAGTATTTT
d_call: TRBD2; j_call: TRBJ2-1; clone_size: .; v_call: TRBV27; cdr3_aa: CASSLLGGDGNEQFF; cdr3_nt: TGTGCCAGCAGTTTACTGGGGGGGGACGGTAATGAGCAGTTCTTC
d_call: .; j_call: TRBJ2-5; clone_size: .; v_call: TRBV5-1; cdr3_aa: CASSLGAASQETQYF; cdr3_nt: TGCGCCAGCAGCTTGGGTGCCGCGTCCCAAGAGACCCAGTACTTC
d_call: TRBD1; j_call: TRBJ2-7; clone_size: .; v_call: TRBV5-6; cdr3_aa: CASSQTSGTGGLEQYF; cdr3_nt: TGTGCCAGCAGCCAGACGTCCGGGACAGGTGGCCTGGAGCAGTACTTC
d_call: TRBD2; j_call: TRBJ2-3; clone_size: .; v_call: TRBV19; cdr3_aa: CASSIQVSGGSDTQYF; cdr3_nt: TGTGCCAGTAGTATCCAGGTGAGCGGGGGAAGTGATACGCAGTATTTT
d_call: .; j_call: TRBJ2-7; clone_size: .; v_call: TRBV11-2; cdr3_aa: CASSPQGNDEQYF; cdr3_nt: TGTGCCAGCAGCCCTCAGGGTAACGACGAGCAGTACTTC
d_call: TRBD2; j_call: TRBJ2-7; clone_size: .; v_call: TRBV12-5; cdr3_aa: CASGWLAGDEQYF; cdr3_nt: TGTGCTAGTGGTTGGCTAGCGGGGGATGAGCAGTACTTC
d_call: .; j_call: TRBJ2-7; clone_size: .; v_call: TRBV19; cdr3_aa: CASSTTGKGDGAQYF; cdr3_nt: TGTGCCAGTAGTACAACAGGGAAAGGGGATGGGGCGCAGTACTTC
d_call: .; j_call: TRBJ1-2; clone_size: .; v_call: TRBV16; cdr3_aa: CASSQFSGVGRGYTF; cdr3_nt: TGTGCCAGCAGCCAATTTTCGGGGGTGGGCCGTGGCTACACCTTC
d_call: .; j_call: TRBJ2-2; clone_size: .; v_call: TRBV15; cdr3_aa: CATSRPPGYGELFF; cdr3_nt: TGTGCCACCAGCAGACCTCCCGGTTACGGGGAGCTGTTTTTT
d_call: TRBD1; j_call: TRBJ1-3; clone_size: .; v_call: TRBV27; cdr3_aa: CASSLRTGGGNTIYF; cdr3_nt: TGTGCCAGCAGTTTACGGACAGGGGGCGGAAACACCATATATTTT
d_call: TRBD1; j_call: TRBJ1-1; clone_size: .; v_call: TRBV5-1; cdr3_aa: CASSYQGTGEAAFF; cdr3_nt: TGCGCCAGCAGCTACCAAGGGACAGGGGAGGCAGCTTTCTTT
d_call: .; j_call: TRBJ2-5; clone_size: few; v_call: TRBV11-3; cdr3_aa: CASTWGGSETQYF; cdr3_nt: TGTGCCAGCACCTGGGGGGGCTCCGAGACCCAGTACTTC
d_call: .; j_call: TRBJ2-5; clone_size: .; v_call: TRBV7-2; cdr3_aa: CASSVLYGGETQYF; cdr3_nt: TGTGCCAGCAGCGTACTCTACGGTGGAGAGACCCAGTACTTC